The 9 T cell receptor beta chains in this list originate from one sample, sequenced in a study of cytomegalovirus exposure and HLA in healthy donors. The PCR employed 60 Vbeta primers together with 13 Jbeta primers. Clones were read by immunoSEQ multiplex PCR, and TCRdb kept only the in-frame ones, dropping some. The sample lists 200,000 to 250,000 clones, over 75% occurring once. Sequencing was performed on PBMCs. The source of these receptors is a human donor in good health.

The chain combines TRBV7-2 with TRBJ2-5, with a possible D match to TRBD2 (5 bases). Germline V CDR1 and CDR2: SGHTA, FQGNSA. Between the trimmed V and J ends, which lost 3 bases and 1 base, there was a span of 9 bases. The CDR3 loop spans 14 amino acids. In DNA, the CDR3 is TGTGCCAGCAGCTTCGGAAGCGGCCAAGAGACCCAGTACTTC. It yields the protein CASSFGSGQETQYF. The whole variable domain, remainder taken from reference TRBV7-2 and TRBJ2-5, is GAGVSQSPSNKVTEKGKDVELRCDPISGHTALYWYRQSLGQGLEFLIYFQGNSAPDKSGLPSDRFSAERTGGSVSTLTIQRTQQEDSAVYLCASSFGSGQETQYFGPGTRLLVL.

The CDR3 DNA reads TGTGCCAGCAGCCAAGTAGCTACAGGGTTCGGGGCCAACGTCCTGACTTTC. Translation: CASSQVATGFGANVLTF. The rearrangement joins TRBV4-2 to TRBJ2-6; a weak D match, TRBD1 (6 bases). The V end was cut by 1 base, the J end by 4 bases, with 14 bases between. Germline CDR1 and CDR2: LGHNA and YNFKEQ. The CDR3 has 17 amino acids.

This rearrangement joins TRBV5-1 to TRBJ2-2; D uncertain. Germline V CDR1 and CDR2: SGHRS, YFSETQ. This CDR3 has 12 amino acids. V shed 6 bases and J shed 0 bases, with 3 bases lying between them. The CDR3 DNA is TGCGCCAGCACTTCGAACACCGGGGAGCTGTTTTTT. It yields the protein CASTSNTGELFF.

The chain combines TRBV2 with TRBJ2-1, with TRBD2 identical over 10 bases. CDR1 is SNHLY and CDR2 is FYNNEI in the germline V gene. The ends lost 5 bases at V and 0 bases at J; junction bases unmatched: 4. This CDR3 is 16 amino acids long. The CDR3 DNA is TGTGCCAGCAGTTCAGGACTAGCGGCCTCCTACAATGAGCAGTTCTTC. This encodes CASSSGLAASYNEQFF.

J is TRBJ2-7 and V is TRBV9; 8 positions match TRBD2. The germline CDR1 and CDR2 sequences are SGDLS and YYNGEE. The CDR3 is made up of 17 amino acids. J lost 4 bases, V lost 3 bases, and 15 bases had no gene match. This CDR3 is CASSAGRGSGRQYEQYF. DNA for the CDR3: TGTGCCAGCAGCGCCGGAAGGGGGAGCGGGAGACAGTACGAGCAGTACTTC.

The gene calls are TRBV15 and TRBJ1-5; D is ambiguous. The V gene lost 0 bases and the J gene lost 0 bases, with 15 bases spanning the gap. There are 18 residues in the CDR3. The germline V gene has CDR1 LNHNV and CDR2 YYDKDF (reference sequence). In nucleotides, the CDR3 is TGTGCCACCAGCAGAGATTCTGCCGGCACAGCTAGCAATCAGCCCCAGCATTTT. It yields the protein CATSRDSAGTASNQPQHF.

V and J are TRBV4-3 and TRBJ2-3, with a possible D match to TRBD2 (6 bases). Trimming pared 0 bases from V and 4 bases from J, leaving 17 bases between. CDR1 and CDR2 (germline): LGHNA, YSLEER. The CDR3 loop spans 17 amino acids. Written as DNA, the CDR3 is TGCGCCAGCAGCCAAGAAATGACCACCCCGGGGGCAGATACGCAGTATTTT. It yields the protein CASSQEMTTPGADTQYF.

Points on this clone: Its ends do not fully match the called genes, so a read error is possible. The chain uses TRBV7-7 and TRBJ2-5, with D possibly being TRBD2 (6 bases). Germline V gene lookup returns CDR1 SSHAT and CDR2 FNYEAQ (reference sequence). This CDR3 has 13 residues. The DNA of the CDR3 is TGTGCTAGCAGCCAGCGGGCAGGAGAGACCCAGTACTTC. Its protein is CASSQRAGETQYF.

This clone was counted between two and nine times. The rearrangement links TRBV27 to TRBJ1-2; D is unresolved. The ends were cut back, 2 bases at V and 4 bases at J, with 8 bases in the middle. CDR3 length: 13 residues. CDR1 and CDR2 from the germline V gene are MNHEY and SMNVEV (reference sequence). This CDR3 reads CASSLRSSYGYTF. CDR3 coding DNA: TGTGCCAGCAGTTTACGGTCGTCCTATGGCTACACCTTC.